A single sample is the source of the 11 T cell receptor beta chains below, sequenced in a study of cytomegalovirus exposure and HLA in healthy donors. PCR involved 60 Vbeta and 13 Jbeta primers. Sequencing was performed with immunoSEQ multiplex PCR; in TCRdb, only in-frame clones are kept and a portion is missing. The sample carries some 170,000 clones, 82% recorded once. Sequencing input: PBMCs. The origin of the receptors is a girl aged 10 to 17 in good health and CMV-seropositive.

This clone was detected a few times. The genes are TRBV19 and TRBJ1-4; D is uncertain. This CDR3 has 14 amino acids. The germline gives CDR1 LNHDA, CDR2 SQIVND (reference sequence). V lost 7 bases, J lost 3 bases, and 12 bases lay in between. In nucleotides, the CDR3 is TGTGCCAGTATAGGAGGAGCGCCTAATGAAAAACTGTTTTTT. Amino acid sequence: CASIGGAPNEKLFF.

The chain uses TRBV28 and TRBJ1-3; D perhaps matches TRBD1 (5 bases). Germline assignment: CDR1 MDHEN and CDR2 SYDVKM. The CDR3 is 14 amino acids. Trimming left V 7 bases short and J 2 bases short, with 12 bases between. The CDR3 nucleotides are TGTGCCAGCACACGGGACTGGGCTGGAAACACCATATATTTT. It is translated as CASTRDWAGNTIYF.

The CDR3 DNA sequence: TGTGCCAGCAGTTACGGGGCGGGGAGGTCTACCGGGGAGCTGTTTTTT. Residues: CASSYGAGRSTGELFF. The rearrangement uses TRBV6-5 and TRBJ2-2; a weak D match, TRBD2 (6 bases). CDR1 and CDR2 from the germline V gene are MNHEY and SVGAGI. The V and J ends lost 2 bases and 5 bases respectively, with 15 bases between them. The CDR3 covers 16 residues.

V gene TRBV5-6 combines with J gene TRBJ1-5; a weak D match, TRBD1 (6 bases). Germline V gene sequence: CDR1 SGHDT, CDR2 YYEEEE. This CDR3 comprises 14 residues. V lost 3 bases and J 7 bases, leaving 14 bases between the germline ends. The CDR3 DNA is TGTGCCAGCAGCTCAGGACCAGGGGTACAGCCCCAGCATTTT. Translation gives CASSSGPGVQPQHF.

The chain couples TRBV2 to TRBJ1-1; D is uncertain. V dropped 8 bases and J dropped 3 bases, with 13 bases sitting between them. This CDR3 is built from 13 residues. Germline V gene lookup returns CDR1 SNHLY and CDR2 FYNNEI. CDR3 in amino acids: CASGRDGYTEAFF. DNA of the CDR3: TGTGCCAGCGGGAGGGATGGGTACACTGAAGCTTTCTTT.

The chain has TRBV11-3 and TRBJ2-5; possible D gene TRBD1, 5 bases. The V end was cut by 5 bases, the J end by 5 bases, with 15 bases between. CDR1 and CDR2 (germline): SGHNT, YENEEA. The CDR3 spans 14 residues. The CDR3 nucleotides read TGTGCCAGCAGCCCAGGAGAAGGGGCGGAGACCCAGTACTTC. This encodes CASSPGEGAETQYF.

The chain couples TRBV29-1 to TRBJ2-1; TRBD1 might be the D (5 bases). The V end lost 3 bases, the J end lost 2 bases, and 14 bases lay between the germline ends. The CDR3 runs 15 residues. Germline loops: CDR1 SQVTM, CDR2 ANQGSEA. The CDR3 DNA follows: TGCAGCGTTGAGGCAGCGCGGACAACCTACAATGAGCAGTTCTTC. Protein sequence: CSVEAARTTYNEQFF.

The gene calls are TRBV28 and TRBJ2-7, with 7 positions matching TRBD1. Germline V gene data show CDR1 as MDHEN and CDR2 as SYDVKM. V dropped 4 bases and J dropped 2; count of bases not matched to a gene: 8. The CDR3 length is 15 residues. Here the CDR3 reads CASSSTQGPPYEQYF. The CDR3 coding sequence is TGTGCCAGCAGTTCAACACAGGGGCCGCCCTACGAGCAGTACTTC.

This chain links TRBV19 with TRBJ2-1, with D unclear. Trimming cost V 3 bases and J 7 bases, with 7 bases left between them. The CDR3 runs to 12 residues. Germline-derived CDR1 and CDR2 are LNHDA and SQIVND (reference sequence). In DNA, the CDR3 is TGTGCCAGTAGTATCTCAGTTAATGAGCAGTTCTTC. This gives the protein CASSISVNEQFF.

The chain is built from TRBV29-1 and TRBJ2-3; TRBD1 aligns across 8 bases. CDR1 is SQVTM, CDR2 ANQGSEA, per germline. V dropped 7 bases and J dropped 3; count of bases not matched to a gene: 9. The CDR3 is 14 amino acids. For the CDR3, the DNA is TGCAGCGCCGGACGGCAGGGGGCTACAGATACGCAGTATTTT. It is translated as CSAGRQGATDTQYF.

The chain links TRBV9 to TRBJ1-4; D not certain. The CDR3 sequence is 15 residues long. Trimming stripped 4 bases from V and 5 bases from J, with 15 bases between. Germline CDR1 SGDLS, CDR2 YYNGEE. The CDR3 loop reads CASSTSAIGNEKLFF. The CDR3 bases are TGTGCCAGCAGCACCTCAGCGATCGGGAATGAAAAACTGTTTTTT.